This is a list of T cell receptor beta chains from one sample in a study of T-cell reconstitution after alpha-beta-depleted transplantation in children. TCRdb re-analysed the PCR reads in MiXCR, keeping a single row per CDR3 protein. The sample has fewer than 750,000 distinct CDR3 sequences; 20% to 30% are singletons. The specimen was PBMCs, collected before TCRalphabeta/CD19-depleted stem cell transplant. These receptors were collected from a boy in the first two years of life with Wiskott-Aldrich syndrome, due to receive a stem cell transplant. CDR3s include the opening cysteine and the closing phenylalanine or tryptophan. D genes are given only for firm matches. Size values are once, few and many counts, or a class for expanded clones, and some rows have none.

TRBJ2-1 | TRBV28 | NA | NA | TGTGCCAGCAGTCTACAGGAAGTCAATGAGCAGTTCTTC | CASSLQEVNEQFF
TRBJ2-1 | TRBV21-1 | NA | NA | TGTGCCAGCAGCAAAGTATTGGGGGGGACAGACTCCTACAATGAGCAGTTCTTC | CASSKVLGGTDSYNEQFF
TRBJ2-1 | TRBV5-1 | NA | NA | TGTGCCAGCAGCTTGGACGAGAGCTCCTACAATGAGCAGTTCTTC | CASSLDESSYNEQFF
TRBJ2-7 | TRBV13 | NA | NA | TGTGCCAGCAGCGTACCGGGATCACCTGTCCACGAGCAGTACTTC | CASSVPGSPVHEQYF
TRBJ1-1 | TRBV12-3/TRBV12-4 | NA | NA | TGTGCCAGCAGTTTAAACGGTTGGGAGAACACTGAAGCTTTCTTT | CASSLNGWENTEAFF
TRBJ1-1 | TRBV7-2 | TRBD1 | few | TGTGCCAGCAGTTTATTAGGGACAGGGAGAACTGAAGCTTTCTTT | CASSLLGTGRTEAFF
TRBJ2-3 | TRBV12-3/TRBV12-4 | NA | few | TGTGCCAGCAGTTTAGCCGGGGATTCTAGCACAGATACGCAGTATTTT | CASSLAGDSSTDTQYF
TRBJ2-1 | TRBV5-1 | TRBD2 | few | TGTGCCAGCAGCGTATTAGCGGGAGGCAATGAGCAGTTCTTC | CASSVLAGGNEQFF
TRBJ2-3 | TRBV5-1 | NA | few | TGCGCCAGCAGCCACCGACTAGGACGGGGCACAGATACGCAGTATTTT | CASSHRLGRGTDTQYF
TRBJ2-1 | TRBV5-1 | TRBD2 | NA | TGCGCCAGCAGCTTGCGTCCTAGCGGGACCCACAATGAGCAGTTCTTC | CASSLRPSGTHNEQFF
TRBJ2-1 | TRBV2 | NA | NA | TGTGCCAGCAATAGGAGAGGAGAGCAGTTCTTC | CASNRRGEQFF
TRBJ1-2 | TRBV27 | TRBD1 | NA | TGTGCCAGCAGAAGACAGGGGGCCTCCTCGTCGGGAGGCTACACCTTC | CASRRQGASSSGGYTF
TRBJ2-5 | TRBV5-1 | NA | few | TGCGCCAGCAGCTTGGGACAGTCGGGGGCCCAGTACTTC | CASSLGQSGAQYF
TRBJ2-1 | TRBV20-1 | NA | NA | TGCAGTGCTGGACTAAATGAGCAGTTCTTC | CSAGLNEQFF
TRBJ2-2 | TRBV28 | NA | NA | TGTGCCTCCGGGACTCCCCTGGAGGAGCTGTTTTTT | CASGTPLEELFF
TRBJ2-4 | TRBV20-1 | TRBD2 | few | TGCAGTGCCTCCCCTAGCGGGAGGGCGTACTTC | CSASPSGRAYF
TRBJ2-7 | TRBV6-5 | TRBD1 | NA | TGTGCCAGCAGTTACCTTCTGGGACAGGCCTACGAGCAGTACTTC | CASSYLLGQAYEQYF
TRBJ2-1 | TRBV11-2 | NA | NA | TGTGCCAGCAGCTTGGGGGGCCATGAGCACTTCTTC | CASSLGGHEHFF
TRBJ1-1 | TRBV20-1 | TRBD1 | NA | TGCAGTGCTAGAGGAGGGACAGGGGAAACTGAAGCTTTCTTT | CSARGGTGETEAFF
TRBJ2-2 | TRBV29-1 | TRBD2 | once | TGCAGCGTTGCTTTTAGCGGGAGGAACACCGGGGAGCTGTTTTTT | CSVAFSGRNTGELFF
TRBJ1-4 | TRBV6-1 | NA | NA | TGTGCCAGCGAAGGGGTCAATGAAAAACTGTTTTTT | CASEGVNEKLFF
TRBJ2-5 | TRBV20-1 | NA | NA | TGCAGTGCTAGCCAACGGGGAGAGACCCAGTACTTC | CSASQRGETQYF
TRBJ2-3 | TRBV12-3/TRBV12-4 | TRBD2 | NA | TGTGCCAGCAGTTTCTGGCTAGCGGGCACAGATACGCAGTATTTT | CASSFWLAGTDTQYF
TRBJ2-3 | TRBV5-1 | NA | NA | TGCGCCAGCAGCTTGGAGGCGTGGGACGGCACAGATACGCAGTATTTT | CASSLEAWDGTDTQYF
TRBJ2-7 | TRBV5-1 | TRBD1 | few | TGCGCCAGCAGGGACAGGGGTTTATCCTACGAGCAGTACTTC | CASRDRGLSYEQYF
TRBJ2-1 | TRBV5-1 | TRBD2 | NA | TGCGCCAGCAAGGCGATAGCGGGGGACTCCTACAATGAGCAGTTCTTC | CASKAIAGDSYNEQFF
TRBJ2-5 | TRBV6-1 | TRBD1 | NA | TGTGCCAGCAGCCTAGGACAGGGGAGTGCGGAGACCCAGTACTTC | CASSLGQGSAETQYF
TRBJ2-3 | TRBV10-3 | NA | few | TGTGCCATCAGTGAGTCGGAAGATACGCAGTATTTT | CAISESEDTQYF
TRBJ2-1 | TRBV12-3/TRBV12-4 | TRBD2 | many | TGTGCCAGCAGTCCGCGGACTAGCGGGAATTTCGGTGAGCAGTTCTTC | CASSPRTSGNFGEQFF
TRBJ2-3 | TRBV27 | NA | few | TGTGCCAGCAGTTTATCGTCAGGGACCCTGAGCACAGATACGCAGTATTTT | CASSLSSGTLSTDTQYF
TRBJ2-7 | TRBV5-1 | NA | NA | TGCGCCAGCAGCTCGAAATTCTACGAGCAGTACTTC | CASSSKFYEQYF
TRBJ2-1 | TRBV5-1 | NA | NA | TGCGCCAGCAGCTTGGTGGAGCGGGCCAATGAGCAGTTCTTC | CASSLVERANEQFF
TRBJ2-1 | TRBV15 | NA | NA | TGTGCCACCAGCAGAGAGGGAGTCCTTGGGATGCTCTTC | CATSREGVLGMLF
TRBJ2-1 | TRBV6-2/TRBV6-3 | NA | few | TGTGCCAGCAGTTACTCGAGTAGCGGCCCAACATTATTCCATTACCCCTACAATGAGCAGTTCTTC | CASSYSSSGPTLFHYPYNEQFF
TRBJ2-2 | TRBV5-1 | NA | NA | TGCGCCAGCAGCTTGCGGGAGTACGCCGGGGAGCTGTTTTTT | CASSLREYAGELFF
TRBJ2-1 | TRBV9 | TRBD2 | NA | TGTGCCAGCAGCGTAGCAGCGGGAGGGCCGTACAATGAGCAGTTCTTC | CASSVAAGGPYNEQFF
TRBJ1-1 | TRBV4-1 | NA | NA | TGCGCCAGCAGCCTAGCTAGGGGTAGGGCTGAAGCTTTCTTT | CASSLARGRAEAFF
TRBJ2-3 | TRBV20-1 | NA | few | TGCAGTGCTAAAAAAGCGGGATGGGGGCCAGATACGCAGTATTTT | CSAKKAGWGPDTQYF
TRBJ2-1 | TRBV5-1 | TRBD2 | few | TGCGCCAGCAGCTTGGAGGCTAGCGGGTTGTCCTACAATGAGCAGTTCTTC | CASSLEASGLSYNEQFF
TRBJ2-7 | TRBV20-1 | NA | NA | TGCAGTGCTAGCCGGGACGGAGCCTACGAGCAGTACTTC | CSASRDGAYEQYF
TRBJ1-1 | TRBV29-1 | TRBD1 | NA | TGCAGCGTTGTACGACAGGGGTTCACTGAAGCTTTCTTT | CSVVRQGFTEAFF
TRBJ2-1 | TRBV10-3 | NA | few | TGTGCCATCAGTGAGTCGACTAGTTTGTCCTACAATGAGCAGTTCTTC | CAISESTSLSYNEQFF
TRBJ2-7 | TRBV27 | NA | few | TGTGCCAGCAGTCCGCCTACGAGGGAGTACTTC | CASSPPTREYF
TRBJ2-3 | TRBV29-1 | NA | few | TGCAGCGTTGAACACCAGACGCAGTATTTT | CSVEHQTQYF
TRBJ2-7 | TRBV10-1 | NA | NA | TGCGCCAGCAGTCCATCTAGGCTAGCTGGCCACGAGCAGTACTTC | CASSPSRLAGHEQYF
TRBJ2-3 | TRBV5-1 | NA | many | TGTGCCAGCAGCTTAGTGGCCACAGATACGCAGTATTTT | CASSLVATDTQYF
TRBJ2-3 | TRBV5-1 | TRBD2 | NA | TGCGCCAGCAGCTACCAGGGAGGGCAAGATACGCAGTATTTT | CASSYQGGQDTQYF
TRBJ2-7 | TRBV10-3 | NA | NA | TGTGCCATCAGCGAGCGTCAGGACGCGGTCTACGAGCAGTACTTC | CAISERQDAVYEQYF
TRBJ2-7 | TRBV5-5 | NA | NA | TGTGCCAGCAGTCTACAGGGTGGCGAGCAGTACTTC | CASSLQGGEQYF
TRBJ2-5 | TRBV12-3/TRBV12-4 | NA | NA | TGTGCCAGCAGTATGGGAGTCGGGGAGACCCAGTACTTC | CASSMGVGETQYF
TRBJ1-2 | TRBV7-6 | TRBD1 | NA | TGTGCCAGCAGCTCGGATGACAGGGGCTATGGCTACACCTTC | CASSSDDRGYGYTF
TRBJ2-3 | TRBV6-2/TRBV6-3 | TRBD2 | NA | TGTGCCAGCTGCCCTCCGGGACTAGCGGGAGGGTCCTTTTTCACAGATACGCAGTATTTT | CASCPPGLAGGSFFTDTQYF